What follows are 5 T cell receptor beta chains derived from one specimen sequenced in a study of shared clonotypes between healthy human individuals. Only in-frame clones appear in the TCRdb table, and some are missing; sequencing was by immunoSEQ multiplex PCR. The sample lists some 650,000 clones, around 97% occurring once. The source material was naive CD4+ T cells sorted from blood. Subset noted: CD45RA+ positively selected. These receptors all come from a woman aged 25 to 39 in good health.

The V call is TRBV4-2, the J call TRBJ1-1; tentative D call: TRBD1 (5 bases). Between the trimmed V and J ends, which lost 1 base and 6 bases, there was a span of 15 bases. Germline CDR1 and CDR2: LGHNA and YNFKEQ. The CDR3 length is 15 residues. The CDR3 sequence is CASSQATAQGAEAFF. The CDR3 DNA reads TGTGCCAGCAGCCAAGCCACCGCGCAGGGTGCTGAAGCTTTCTTT.

V is TRBV5-1 and J is TRBJ2-1; 7 bases are a match to TRBD1. Looked up from germline, CDR1 is SGHRS and CDR2 is YFSETQ. J was trimmed by 11 bases and V by 5 bases; bases with no gene match: 10. The CDR3 has 13 residues. The CDR3 here is CASSMDRLGQQFF. DNA of the CDR3: TGCGCCAGCAGTATGGACAGGCTCGGTCAGCAGTTCTTC.

The V gene is TRBV7-9, the J gene TRBJ2-1, with TRBD1 as a possible D gene (7 bases). Per the germline V gene, CDR1 is SEHNR and CDR2 is FQNEAQ (reference sequence). V lost 2 bases and J lost 6, with 14 bases in between. CDR3 length: 15 amino acids. CDR3 protein: CASSLRGTALNEQFF. CDR3 DNA: TGTGCCAGCAGCTTACGCGGGACAGCCCTCAATGAGCAGTTCTTC.

The chain recombines TRBV15 with TRBJ1-1; perhaps TRBD1 as D (5 bases). V lost 2 bases and J 1 base, leaving 11 bases between the germline ends. Looked up from germline, CDR1 is LNHNV and CDR2 is YYDKDF (reference sequence). The CDR3 spans 15 residues. CDR3 loop: CATSRRGVTNTEAFF. DNA for the CDR3: TGTGCCACCAGCAGACGGGGGGTAACGAACACTGAAGCTTTCTTT.

The V gene is TRBV6-5, the J gene TRBJ2-3, with D maybe TRBD2 (6 bases). CDR1 is MNHEY and CDR2 is SVGAGI in the germline V gene. V lost 1 base and J 3 bases, leaving 11 bases between the germline ends. This CDR3 contains 15 residues. In DNA, the CDR3 is TGTGCCAGCAGTTACTACCGGACTAAAACAGATACGCAGTATTTT. Its protein product is CASSYYRTKTDTQYF.